This T cell receptor beta chain came from a study of blood T cell repertoires in COVID-19. Profiling relied on immunoSEQ multiplex PCR, and the TCRdb table lists in-frame clones only, not all of them. The sample holds over 150,000 clones, approximately 80% seen once. CDR3 size: 16 residues. The V gene end was trimmed by 1 base and the J gene end by 6 bases; junction bases not matched to a gene: 10. CDR1 is SGHDT and CDR2 is YYEEEE in the germline V gene. The sequence derives from a human donor in a cohort sampled during active COVID-19. The rearrangement uses TRBV5-6 and TRBJ2-3; 8 nucleotides line up with TRBD2. Sequencing was performed on peripheral blood. The CDR3 coding sequence is TGTGCCAGCAGCTTGATGTTAGCGGGGAGGGGGGATACGCAGTATTTT. This gives the protein CASSLMLAGRGDTQYF.